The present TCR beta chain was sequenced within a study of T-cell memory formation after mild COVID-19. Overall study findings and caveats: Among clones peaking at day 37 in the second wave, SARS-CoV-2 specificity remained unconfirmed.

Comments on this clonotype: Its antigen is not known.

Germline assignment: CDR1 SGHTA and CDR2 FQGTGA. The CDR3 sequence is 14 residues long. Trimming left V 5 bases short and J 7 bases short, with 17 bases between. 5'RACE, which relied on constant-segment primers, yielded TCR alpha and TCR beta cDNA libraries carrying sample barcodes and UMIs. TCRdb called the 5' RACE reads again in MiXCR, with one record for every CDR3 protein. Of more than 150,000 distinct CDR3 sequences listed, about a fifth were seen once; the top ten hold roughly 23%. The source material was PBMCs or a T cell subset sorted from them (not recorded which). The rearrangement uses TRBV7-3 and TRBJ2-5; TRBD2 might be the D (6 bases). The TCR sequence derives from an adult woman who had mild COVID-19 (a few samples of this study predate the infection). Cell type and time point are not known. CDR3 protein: CASSPTITGGTQYF. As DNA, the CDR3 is TGTGCCAGCAGCCCAACCATCACCGGGGGGACCCAGTACTTC.